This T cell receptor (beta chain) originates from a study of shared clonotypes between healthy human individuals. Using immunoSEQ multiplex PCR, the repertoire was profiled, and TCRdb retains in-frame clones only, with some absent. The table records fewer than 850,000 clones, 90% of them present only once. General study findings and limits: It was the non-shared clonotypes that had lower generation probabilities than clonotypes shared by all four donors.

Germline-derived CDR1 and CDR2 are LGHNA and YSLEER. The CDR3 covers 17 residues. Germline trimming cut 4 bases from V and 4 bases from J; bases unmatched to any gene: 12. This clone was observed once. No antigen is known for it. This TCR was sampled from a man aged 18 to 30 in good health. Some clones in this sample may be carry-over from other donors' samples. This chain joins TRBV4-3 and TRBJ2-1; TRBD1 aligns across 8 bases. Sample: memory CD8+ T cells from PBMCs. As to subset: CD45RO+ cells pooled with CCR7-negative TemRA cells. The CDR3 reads CASSPTNQGAYYNEQFF. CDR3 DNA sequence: TGCGCCAGCAGCCCTACAAACCAGGGGGCGTATTACAATGAGCAGTTCTTC.